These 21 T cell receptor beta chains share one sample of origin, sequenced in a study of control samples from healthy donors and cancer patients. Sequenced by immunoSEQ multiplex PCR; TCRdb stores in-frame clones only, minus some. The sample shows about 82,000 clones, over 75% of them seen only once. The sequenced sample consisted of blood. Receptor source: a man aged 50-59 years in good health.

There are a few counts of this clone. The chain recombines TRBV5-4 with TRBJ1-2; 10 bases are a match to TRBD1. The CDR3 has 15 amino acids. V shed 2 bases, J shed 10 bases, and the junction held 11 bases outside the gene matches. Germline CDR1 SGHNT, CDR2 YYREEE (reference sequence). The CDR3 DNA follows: TGTGCCAGCAGCTTACCCGGACAGGGGGGACTCCCCTACACCTTC. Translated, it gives CASSLPGQGGLPYTF. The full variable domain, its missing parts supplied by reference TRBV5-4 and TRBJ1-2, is ETGVTQSPTHLIKTRGQQVTLRCSSQSGHNTVSWYQQALGQGPQFIFQYYREEENGRGNFPPRFSGLQFPNYSSELNVNALELDDSALYLCASSLPGQGGLPYTFGSGTRLTVV.

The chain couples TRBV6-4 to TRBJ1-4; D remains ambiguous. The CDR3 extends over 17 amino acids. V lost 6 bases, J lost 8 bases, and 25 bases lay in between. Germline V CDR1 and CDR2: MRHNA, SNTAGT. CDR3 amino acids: CASSLIEWLGVGEKLFF. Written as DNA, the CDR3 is TGTGCCAGCAGCCTCATTGAGTGGTTGGGTGTTGGGGAAAAACTGTTTTTT.

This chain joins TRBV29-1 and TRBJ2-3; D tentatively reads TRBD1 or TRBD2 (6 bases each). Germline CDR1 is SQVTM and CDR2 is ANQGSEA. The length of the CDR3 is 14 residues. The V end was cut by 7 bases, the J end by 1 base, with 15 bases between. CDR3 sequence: CSAGGGKGTDTQYF. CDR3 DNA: TGCAGCGCCGGAGGGGGGAAGGGCACAGATACGCAGTATTTT.

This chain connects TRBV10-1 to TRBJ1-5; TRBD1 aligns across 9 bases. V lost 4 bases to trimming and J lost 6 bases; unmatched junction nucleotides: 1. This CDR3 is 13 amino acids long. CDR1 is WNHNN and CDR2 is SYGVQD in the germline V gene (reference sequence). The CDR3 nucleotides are TGCGCCAGCAGTGGACAGGGGGGTCAGCCCCAGCATTTT. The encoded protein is CASSGQGGQPQHF.

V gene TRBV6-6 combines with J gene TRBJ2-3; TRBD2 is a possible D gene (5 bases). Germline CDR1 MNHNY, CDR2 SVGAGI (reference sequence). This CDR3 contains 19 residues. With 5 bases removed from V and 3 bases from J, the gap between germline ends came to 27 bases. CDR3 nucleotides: TGTGCCAGCAGTCCCACCGTAAGAGGGCGTTCGGTAAAAACAGATACGCAGTATTTT. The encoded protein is CASSPTVRGRSVKTDTQYF.

CDR3 nucleotides: TGTGCCAGCAGCCAAGGATTATCTGGCTACACCTTC. It translates to CASSQGLSGYTF. The J gene is TRBJ1-2, the V gene TRBV4-2; D is ambiguous. There are 12 residues in the CDR3. With 1 base removed from V and 7 bases from J, the gap between germline ends came to 7 bases. Germline V gives CDR1 LGHNA, CDR2 YNFKEQ.

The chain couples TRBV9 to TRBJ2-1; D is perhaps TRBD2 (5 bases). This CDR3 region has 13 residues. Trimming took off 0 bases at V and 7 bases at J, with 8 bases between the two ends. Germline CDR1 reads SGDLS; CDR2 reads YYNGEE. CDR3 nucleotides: TGTGCCAGCAGCGTAGTAACGGGGAATGAGCAGTTCTTC. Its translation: CASSVVTGNEQFF.

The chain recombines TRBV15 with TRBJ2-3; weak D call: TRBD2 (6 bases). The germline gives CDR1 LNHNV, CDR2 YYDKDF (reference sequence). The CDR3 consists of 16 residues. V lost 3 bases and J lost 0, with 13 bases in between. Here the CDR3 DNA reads TGTGCCACCAGCAGGGGGGACTCGGTGAGCACAGATACGCAGTATTTT. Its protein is CATSRGDSVSTDTQYF.

In DNA form, the CDR3 reads TGTGCCAGCAGCCAGCTCCTGGAGGGGGGGAAGATGGCCTACGAGCAGTACGTC. Its translation is CASSQLLEGGKMAYEQYV. This rearrangement joins TRBV3-1 (or the pseudogene TRBV3-2) to TRBJ2-7; TRBD2 is a possible D gene (7 bases). The CDR3 contains 18 residues. The germline V gene encodes CDR1 LGHDT and CDR2 YNNKEL (reference sequence). Trimming left V 3 bases short and J 2 bases short, with 23 bases between.

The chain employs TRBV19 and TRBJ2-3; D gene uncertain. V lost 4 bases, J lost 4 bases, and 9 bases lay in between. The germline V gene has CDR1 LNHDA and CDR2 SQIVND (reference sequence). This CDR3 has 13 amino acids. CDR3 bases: TGTGCCAGTAGTACAAAACTGGCAGATACGCAGTATTTT. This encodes CASSTKLADTQYF.

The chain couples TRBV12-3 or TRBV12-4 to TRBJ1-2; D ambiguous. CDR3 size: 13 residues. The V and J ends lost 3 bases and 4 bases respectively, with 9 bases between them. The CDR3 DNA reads TGTGCCAGCAGTTTTAGAACAACCTATGGCTACACCTTC. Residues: CASSFRTTYGYTF.

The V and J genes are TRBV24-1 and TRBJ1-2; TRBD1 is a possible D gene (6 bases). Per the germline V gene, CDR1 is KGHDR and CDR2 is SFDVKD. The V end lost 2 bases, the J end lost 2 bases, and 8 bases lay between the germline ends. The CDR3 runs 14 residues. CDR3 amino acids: CATSDSTGNYGYTF. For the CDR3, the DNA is TGTGCCACCAGTGATTCGACAGGAAACTATGGCTACACCTTC.

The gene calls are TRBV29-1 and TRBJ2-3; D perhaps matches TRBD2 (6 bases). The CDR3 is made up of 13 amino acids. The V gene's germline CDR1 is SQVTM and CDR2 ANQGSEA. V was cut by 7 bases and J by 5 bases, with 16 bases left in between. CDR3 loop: CSAQTAGGDTQYF. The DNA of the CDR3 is TGCAGCGCTCAGACAGCCGGGGGAGATACGCAGTATTTT.

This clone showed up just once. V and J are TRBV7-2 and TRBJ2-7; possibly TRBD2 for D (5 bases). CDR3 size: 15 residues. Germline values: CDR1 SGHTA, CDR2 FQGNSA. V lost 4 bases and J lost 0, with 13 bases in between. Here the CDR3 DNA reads TGTGCCAGCAGCTCTTCGGGCGGGTCCTCCTACGAGCAGTACTTC. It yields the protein CASSSSGGSSYEQYF.

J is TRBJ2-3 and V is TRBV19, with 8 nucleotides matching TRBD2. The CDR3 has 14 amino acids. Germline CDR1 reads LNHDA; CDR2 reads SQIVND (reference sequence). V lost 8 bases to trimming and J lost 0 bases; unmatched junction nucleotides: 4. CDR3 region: CASWTSWSTDTQYF. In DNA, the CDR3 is TGTGCCAGTTGGACTAGCTGGAGCACAGATACGCAGTATTTT.

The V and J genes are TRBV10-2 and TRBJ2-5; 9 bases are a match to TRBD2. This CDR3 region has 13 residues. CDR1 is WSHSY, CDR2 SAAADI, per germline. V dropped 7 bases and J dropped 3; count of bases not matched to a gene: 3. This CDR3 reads CASNLAGEETQYF. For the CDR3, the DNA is TGCGCCAGCAATTTAGCGGGAGAAGAGACCCAGTACTTC.

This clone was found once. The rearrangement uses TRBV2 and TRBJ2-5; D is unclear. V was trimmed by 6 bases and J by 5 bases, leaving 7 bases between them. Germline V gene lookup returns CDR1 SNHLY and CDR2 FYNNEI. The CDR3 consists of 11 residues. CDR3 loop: CASRTGETQYF. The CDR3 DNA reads TGTGCCAGCAGAACCGGGGAGACCCAGTACTTC.

CDR3 DNA sequence: TGCGCCAGCAGCCTGACTAGCGGTGTCTACGAGCAGTACTTC. Amino acids: CASSLTSGVYEQYF. This rearrangement joins TRBV5-1 to TRBJ2-7; TRBD2 aligns across 9 bases. The V segment lost 4 bases and the J segment 3 bases; nucleotides outside the gene matches: 5. CDR3 length equals 14 residues. Germline-derived CDR1 and CDR2 are SGHRS and YFSETQ.

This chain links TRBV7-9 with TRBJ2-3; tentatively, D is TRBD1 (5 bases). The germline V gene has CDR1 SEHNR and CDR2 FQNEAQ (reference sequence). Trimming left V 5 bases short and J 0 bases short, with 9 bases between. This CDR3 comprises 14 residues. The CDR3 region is CASSQDSSTDTQYF. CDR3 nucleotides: TGTGCCAGCAGCCAAGACAGTAGCACAGATACGCAGTATTTT.

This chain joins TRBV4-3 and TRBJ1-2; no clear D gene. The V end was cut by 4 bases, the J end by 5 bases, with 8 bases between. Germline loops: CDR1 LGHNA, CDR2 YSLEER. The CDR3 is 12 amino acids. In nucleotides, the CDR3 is TGCGCCAGCAGCCCAGACGGGTATGGCTACACCTTC. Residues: CASSPDGYGYTF.

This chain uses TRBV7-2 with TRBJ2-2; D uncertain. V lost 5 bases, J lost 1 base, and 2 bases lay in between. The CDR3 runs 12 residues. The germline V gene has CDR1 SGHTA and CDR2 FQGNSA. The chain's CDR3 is CASSENTGELFF. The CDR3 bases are TGTGCCAGCAGCGAGAACACCGGGGAGCTGTTTTTT. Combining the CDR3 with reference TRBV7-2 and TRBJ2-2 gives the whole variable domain GAGVSQSPSNKVTEKGKDVELRCDPISGHTALYWYRQSLGQGLEFLIYFQGNSAPDKSGLPSDRFSAERTGGSVSTLTIQRTQQEDSAVYLCASSENTGELFFGEGSRLTVL.